Following are 5 T cell receptor beta chains from one sample sequenced in a study of blood T cell repertoires in COVID-19. Clones were read by immunoSEQ multiplex PCR, and TCRdb kept only the in-frame ones, dropping some. This sample has about 300,000 clones, with around nine tenths found just once. The sequencing input was PBMCs or T cells enriched from blood (not recorded which). These receptors came from a woman in her 30s who had recovered from COVID-19.

The chain joins TRBV2 to TRBJ2-5; 8 bases match TRBD2. CDR1 and CDR2 (germline): SNHLY, FYNNEI. V lost 6 bases and J lost 1; bases outside the gene matches: 1. The CDR3 is 13 residues long. CDR3 amino acids: CASRGTSQETQYF. In DNA, the CDR3 is TGTGCCAGCAGGGGGACTAGCCAAGAGACCCAGTACTTC.

This clone was detected once. The chain is built from TRBV5-1 and TRBJ1-3, with D unresolved. V was shortened by 2 bases and J by 3 bases, with 9 bases between the two germline ends. CDR1 and CDR2 (germline): SGHRS, YFSETQ. The CDR3 is made up of 14 amino acids. The CDR3 loop is CASSLEVGGNTIYF. The CDR3 DNA reads TGCGCCAGCAGCTTAGAGGTCGGTGGAAACACCATATATTTT.

The V and J genes are TRBV3-1 (or the pseudogene TRBV3-2) and TRBJ1-2; TRBD1 matches 7 bases. J lost 11 bases, V lost 1 base, and 7 bases had no gene match. The CDR3 length is 13 residues. CDR1 LGHDT and CDR2 YNNKEL come from the germline V gene (reference sequence). CDR3 sequence: CASSQVSGTAYTF. The DNA of the CDR3 is TGTGCCAGCAGCCAAGTTAGCGGGACAGCTTACACCTTC.

A single count supports this clone. The chain employs TRBV5-6 and TRBJ1-5, with D possibly TRBD1 on 5 matching bases. CDR1 is SGHDT, CDR2 YYEEEE, per germline. The CDR3 runs 12 residues. The V end lost 3 bases, the J end lost 6 bases, and 7 bases lay between the germline ends. The CDR3 DNA reads TGTGCCAGCAGCTGGAGGGGTCAGCCCCAGCATTTT. It yields the protein CASSWRGQPQHF.

The rearrangement joins TRBV5-1 to TRBJ1-1; tentatively, D is TRBD1 (6 bases). The V gene lost 3 bases and the J gene lost 4 bases, with 10 bases spanning the gap. Germline values: CDR1 SGHRS, CDR2 YFSETQ. The CDR3 contains 13 residues. The CDR3 sequence is CASSSRGSTEAFF. The CDR3 nucleotides read TGCGCCAGCAGCTCCAGGGGAAGCACTGAAGCTTTCTTT.